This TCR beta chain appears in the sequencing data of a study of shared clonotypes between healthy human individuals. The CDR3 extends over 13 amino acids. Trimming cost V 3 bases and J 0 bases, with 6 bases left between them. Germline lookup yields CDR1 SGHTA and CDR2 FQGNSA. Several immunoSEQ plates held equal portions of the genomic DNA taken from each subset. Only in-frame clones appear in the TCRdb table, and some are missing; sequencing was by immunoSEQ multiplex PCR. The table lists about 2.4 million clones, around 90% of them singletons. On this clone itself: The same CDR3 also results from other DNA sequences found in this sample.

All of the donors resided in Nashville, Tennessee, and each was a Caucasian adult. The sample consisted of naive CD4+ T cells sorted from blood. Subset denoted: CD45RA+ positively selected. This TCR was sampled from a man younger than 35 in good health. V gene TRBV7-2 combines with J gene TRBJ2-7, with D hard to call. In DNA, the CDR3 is TGTGCCAGCAGCTTGGGGTACTCCTACGAGCAGTACTTC. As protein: CASSLGYSYEQYF. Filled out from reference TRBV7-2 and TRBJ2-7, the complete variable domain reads GAGVSQSPSNKVTEKGKDVELRCDPISGHTALYWYRQSLGQGLEFLIYFQGNSAPDKSGLPSDRFSAERTGGSVSTLTIQRTQQEDSAVYLCASSLGYSYEQYFGPGTRLTVT.